What follows describes a single TCR beta chain. The sample belongs to a study of cytomegalovirus exposure and HLA in healthy donors. Per the germline V gene, CDR1 is LGHNA and CDR2 is YNFKEQ. The V end was cut by 0 bases, the J end by 7 bases, with 10 bases between. The CDR3 covers 13 residues. The study ran its PCR with 60 Vbeta and 13 Jbeta primers. Generated by immunoSEQ multiplex PCR, the TCRdb table keeps only in-frame clones and is missing some. The table records around 97,000 clones, around 77% of them present only once. This TCR derives from a man in his fifties or sixties in good health and CMV-seropositive. This rearrangement joins TRBV4-2 to TRBJ2-7; D might be TRBD2 (5 bases). Sequencing input: PBMCs. CDR3 DNA sequence: TGTGCCAGCAGCCAAGAATCGGCGGGTGAGCAGTACTTC. Its protein product is CASSQESAGEQYF.